This TCR beta chain was profiled in a study of blood T cell repertoires in COVID-19. As for the study in general: Samples came from the United States, Italy and Spain, spanning acute and convalescent COVID-19.

Some clones are missing from TCRdb's copy, which holds only in-frame ones; the method was immunoSEQ multiplex PCR. The sample includes 150,000 to 200,000 clones, more than 75% of them seen just once. Germline V gives CDR1 LNHDA, CDR2 SQIVND (reference sequence). The CDR3 extends over 14 amino acids. With 7 bases clipped from V and 3 bases from J, the junction kept 6 bases outside the gene matches. This clone was observed a handful of times. The sample taken for sequencing was peripheral blood. This TCR came from a man aged 35 to 55 with active or convalescent COVID-19. The J gene is TRBJ1-5, the V gene TRBV19; 7 positions match TRBD1. The CDR3 region is CASNSGQFNQPQHF. DNA of the CDR3: TGTGCCAGTAACTCGGGACAGTTCAATCAGCCCCAGCATTTT.